This TCR beta chain was sequenced in a study of human T cells and chemical hapten exposure. Comment on this clonotype: One junction end does not reproduce the germline sequence, and a read error may be involved.

Regarding time point: patch test 1, 2 weeks after DPC sensitization. Documented treatment: therapeutic diphenylcyclopropenone sensitization with weekly scalp DPC. TCRdb re-derived calls from the RACE reads in MiXCR, one entry per CDR3 protein. This repertoire shows tens of thousands of distinct CDR3 sequences, about an eighth found once; its top ten account for roughly 4%. The germline V gene encodes CDR1 MNHEY and CDR2 SMNVEV (reference sequence). There are 17 residues in the CDR3. Sequencing used whole blood, obtained in connection with sensitization to the hapten diphenylcyclopropenone (DPC). V gene TRBV27 combines with J gene TRBJ1-2; 7 positions match TRBD1. This TCR came from a woman aged 55-69 years with alopecia areata. Some clones in this sample may be carry-over from other donors' samples. The CDR3 nucleotides read TGTGCCAGCAGTTTACTAACCGCAGGGGGATACAACTATGGCCACACCTTC. Protein: CASSLLTAGGYNYGHTF.